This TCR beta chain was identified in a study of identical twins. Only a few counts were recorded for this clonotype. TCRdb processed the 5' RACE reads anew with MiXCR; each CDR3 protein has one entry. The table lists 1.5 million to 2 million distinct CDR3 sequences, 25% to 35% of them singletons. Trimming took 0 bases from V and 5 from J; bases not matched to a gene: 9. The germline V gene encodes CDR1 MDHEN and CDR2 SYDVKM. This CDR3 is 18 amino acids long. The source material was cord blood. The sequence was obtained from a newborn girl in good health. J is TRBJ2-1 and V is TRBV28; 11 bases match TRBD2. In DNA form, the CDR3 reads TGTGCCAGCAGTTTATGGGCCCAGACTAGCGGGACTAACAATGAGCAGTTCTTC. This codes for CASSLWAQTSGTNNEQFF.